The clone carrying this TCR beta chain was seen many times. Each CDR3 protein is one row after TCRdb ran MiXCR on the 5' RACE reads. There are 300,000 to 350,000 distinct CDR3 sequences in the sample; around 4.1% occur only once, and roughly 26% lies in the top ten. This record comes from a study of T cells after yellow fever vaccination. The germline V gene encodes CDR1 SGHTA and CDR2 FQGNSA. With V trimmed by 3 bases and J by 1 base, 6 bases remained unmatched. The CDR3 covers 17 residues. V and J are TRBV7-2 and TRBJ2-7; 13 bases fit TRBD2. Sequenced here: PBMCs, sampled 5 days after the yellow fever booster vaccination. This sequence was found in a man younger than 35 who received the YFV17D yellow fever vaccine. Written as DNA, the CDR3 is TGTGCCAGCAGCTTCCCATTGGGACTAGCGGGGTCCTACGAGCAGTACTTC. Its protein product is CASSFPLGLAGSYEQYF.